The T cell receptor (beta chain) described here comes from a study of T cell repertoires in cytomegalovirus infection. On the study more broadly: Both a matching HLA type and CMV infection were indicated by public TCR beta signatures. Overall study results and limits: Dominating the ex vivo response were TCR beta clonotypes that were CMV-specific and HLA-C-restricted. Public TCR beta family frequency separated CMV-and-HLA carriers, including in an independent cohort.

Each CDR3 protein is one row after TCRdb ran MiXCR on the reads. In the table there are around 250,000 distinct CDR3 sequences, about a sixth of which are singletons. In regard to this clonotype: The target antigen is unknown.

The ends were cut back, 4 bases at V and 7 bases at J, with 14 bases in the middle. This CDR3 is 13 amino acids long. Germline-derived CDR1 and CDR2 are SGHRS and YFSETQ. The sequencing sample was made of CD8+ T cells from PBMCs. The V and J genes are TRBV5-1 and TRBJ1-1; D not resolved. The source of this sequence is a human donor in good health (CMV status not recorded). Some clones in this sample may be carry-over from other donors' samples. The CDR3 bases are TGCGCCAGCAGCAAGGGAGGGTGGGGTGAAGCTTTCTTT. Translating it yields CASSKGGWGEAFF.